A selection of T cell receptor beta chains follows, all from one sample in a study of cytomegalovirus exposure and HLA in healthy donors. The assay was immunoSEQ multiplex PCR, and TCRdb's table has in-frame clones only and misses some. The table shows nearly 95,000 clones, with 7.6% occurring only once. The source material was PBMCs. The source is a man aged 50 to 59 in good health and CMV-seronegative. Each CDR3 is given with its conserved first and last residue. D genes are given only for firm matches. Size values are once, few and many counts, or a class for expanded clones, and some rows have none.

TRBV30	TRBD2	.	TRBJ2-3	TGTGCCTGGAGTGTACTAGCGGGATACTCAGATACGCAGTATTTT	CAWSVLAGYSDTQYF
TRBV11-3	.	few	TRBJ2-3	TGTGCCAGCAGCTTCTCCAGGGCTAGCGTTGCAGATACGCAGTATTTT	CASSFSRASVADTQYF
TRBV28	TRBD2	few	TRBJ2-3	TGTGCCAGCAGTTTAGTACTAGCGCTTCGTAAATCTAGCACAGATACGCAGTATTTT	CASSLVLALRKSSTDTQYF
TRBV11-2	TRBD1	few	TRBJ1-6	TGTGCCAGCAGCTTCGGCAGGGGGGATTCACCCCTCCACTTT	CASSFGRGDSPLHF
TRBV7-3	TRBD2	few	TRBJ2-3	TGTGCCAGCAGCTTAGGAGCGGGGGGCACAGATACGCAGTATTTT	CASSLGAGGTDTQYF
TRBV6-5	TRBD2	few	TRBJ2-1	TGTGCCAGCAGCTCCCGGGGGGGCTCCTACAATGAGCAGTTCTTC	CASSSRGGSYNEQFF
TRBV5-1	TRBD1	.	TRBJ1-2	TGCGCCAGCAGCGAAACGGGACAGGGGCTCTATGGCTACACCTTC	CASSETGQGLYGYTF
TRBV28	TRBD1	few	TRBJ1-5	TGTGCCAGCAGCCACCGGACAGGCTCCGGGGAGCCCCAGCATTTT	CASSHRTGSGEPQHF
TRBV13	.	.	TRBJ2-7	TGTGCCAGCAGCTTGGGACTCTCTCGGGAGCAGTACTTC	CASSLGLSREQYF
TRBV6-4	.	.	TRBJ2-1	TGTGCCAGCAGTCTATCATCCGGGACACCCTCCGAGCAGTTCTTC	CASSLSSGTPSEQFF
TRBV7-2	TRBD2	few	TRBJ2-1	TGTGCCAGCAGCTTAACTAGCGGGGTGGGTGAGCAGTTCTTC	CASSLTSGVGEQFF
TRBV27	.	.	TRBJ2-7	TGTGCCAGCAGTTTATATGGACAGTCCCGGGACGAGCAGTACTTC	CASSLYGQSRDEQYF
TRBV5-1	TRBD1	.	TRBJ2-1	TGCGCCAGCAGCGTCGGGACAGGGGGCGAGTACAATGAGCAATTCTTC	CASSVGTGGEYNEQFF
TRBV9	TRBD2	.	TRBJ2-1	TGTGCCAGCAGCGTAGTAGGGTCTAGCGGGTTTAGCTGGAGGGAGCAGTTCTTC	CASSVVGSSGFSWREQFF
TRBV2	TRBD2	.	TRBJ2-5	TGTGCCAGCAAGGCTAGCGGGGAGACCCAGTACTTC	CASKASGETQYF